The T cell receptor beta chain described here comes from a study of blood T cell repertoires in COVID-19. Here immunoSEQ multiplex PCR was the method, and the copy in TCRdb shows in-frame clones only, minus some. The data contain under 200,000 clones, around four fifths of them singletons. Germline CDR1 is LGHDT and CDR2 is YNNKEL (reference sequence). The CDR3 contains 16 residues. The V and J ends lost 1 base and 4 bases respectively, with 15 bases between them. Two negative PCRs, clearance, or symptom resolution had been documented for recovered Cohort 3 donors. The sequencing input was PBMCs or T cells enriched from blood (not recorded which). The genes are TRBV3-1 (or the pseudogene TRBV3-2) and TRBJ2-3, with a possible D match to TRBD1 (5 bases). The clonotype was recovered from a woman between 45 and 60 years old who had recovered from COVID-19. This chain's CDR3 is CASSQAGGRASDTQYF. The CDR3 DNA reads as TGTGCCAGCAGCCAAGCGGGTGGCAGGGCCTCAGATACGCAGTATTTT.